The next 22 T cell receptor beta chains were all read from a single sample in a study of blood T cell repertoires in COVID-19. Here immunoSEQ multiplex PCR was the method, and the copy in TCRdb shows in-frame clones only, minus some. The sample consists of tens of thousands of clones, over 75% of them appearing once. Sequencing used peripheral blood. The source is a woman aged 65 to 85 with acute or convalescent COVID-19.

The chain recombines TRBV9 with TRBJ1-1, with D uncertain. The V end lost 0 bases, the J end lost 8 bases, and 11 bases lay between the germline ends. This CDR3 contains 13 residues. CDR1 is SGDLS and CDR2 is YYNGEE in the germline V gene. CDR3 DNA: TGTGCCAGCAGCGTAGTGGAGGAGACAGAAGCTTTCTTT. Translating gives CASSVVEETEAFF.

In its sample, this clone was seen once. The chain links TRBV19 to TRBJ1-3; 7 bases line up with TRBD1. The CDR3 consists of 16 residues. The germline CDR1 and CDR2 sequences are LNHDA and SQIVND (reference sequence). V was clipped by 6 bases and J by 0 bases; unmatched bases: 8. The CDR3 protein is CASRSDRVSSGNTIYF. Here the CDR3 DNA reads TGTGCCAGTAGATCAGACAGGGTGAGCTCTGGAAACACCATATATTTT.

The V and J genes are TRBV19 and TRBJ1-2; 7 positions agree with TRBD1. The germline CDR1 and CDR2 sequences are LNHDA and SQIVND (reference sequence). Trimming removed 11 bases from V and 5 bases from J; junction bases left unmatched: 14. This CDR3 has 14 amino acids. CDR3 region: CASGQRQGEYGYTF. The CDR3 DNA sequence: TGTGCCTCCGGACAACGACAGGGCGAATATGGCTACACCTTC.

This clone is a singleton in its sample. The chain uses TRBV9 and TRBJ1-2; 7 bases line up with TRBD1. Germline V gives CDR1 SGDLS, CDR2 YYNGEE. After removal of 3 bases from V and 4 bases from J, the junction contained 9 bases not matched to a gene. The CDR3 covers 15 residues. CDR3 residues: CASSADRTVIYGYTF. Written as DNA, the CDR3 is TGTGCCAGCAGCGCGGACAGGACCGTCATCTATGGCTACACCTTC.

The chain employs TRBV29-1 and TRBJ1-5; D perhaps matches TRBD1 (6 bases). V was shortened by 6 bases and J by 5 bases, with 17 bases between the two germline ends. Germline V gene sequence: CDR1 SQVTM, CDR2 ANQGSEA. The CDR3 runs to 14 residues. The CDR3 loop reads CSVTGEGVDQPQHF. The DNA for the CDR3 is TGCAGCGTGACGGGGGAGGGGGTCGATCAGCCCCAGCATTTT.

J is TRBJ2-7 and V is TRBV19; perhaps TRBD2 as D (5 bases). CDR3 length: 13 amino acids. CDR1 LNHDA and CDR2 SQIVND come from the germline V gene (reference sequence). Between the trimmed V and J ends, which lost 4 bases and 4 bases, there was a span of 11 bases. The chain's CDR3 is CASSTSRAYEQYF. The CDR3 DNA is TGTGCCAGTAGTACCTCGAGGGCGTACGAGCAGTACTTC.

The chain is built from TRBV15 and TRBJ2-3; 7 bases are shared with TRBD1. J gave up 0 bases and V 6 bases, and 6 bases lay outside the gene matches. The CDR3 length is 15 residues. Germline V gene sequence: CDR1 LNHNV, CDR2 YYDKDF (reference sequence). The CDR3: CATRPYRGSTDTQYF. In DNA form, the CDR3 reads TGTGCCACCAGGCCCTACAGGGGAAGCACAGATACGCAGTATTTT.

This clone was counted a single time. The rearrangement joins TRBV11-3 to TRBJ1-1; D remains unclear. Germline V gives CDR1 SGHNT, CDR2 YENEEA. Deletions cut 0 bases from V and 11 bases from J, with 16 bases between. The CDR3 runs to 14 residues. CDR3 DNA sequence: TGTGCCAGCAGCTTAGATGGGGAGGTCCCGGTGGCTTTCTTT. It encodes CASSLDGEVPVAFF.

V usage is TRBV12-3 or TRBV12-4 and J usage is TRBJ1-2; tentatively, D is TRBD1 (6 bases). V was trimmed by 2 bases and J by 2 bases, leaving 6 bases between them. This CDR3 has 13 amino acids. CDR3 region: CASSLQGNYGYTF. The DNA for the CDR3 is TGTGCCAGCAGTTTACAGGGGAACTATGGCTACACCTTC.

The chain has TRBV4-2 and TRBJ2-5, with 7 positions matching TRBD2. This CDR3 has 17 residues. The J segment lost 1 base and the V segment lost 4 bases, leaving 12 bases of the junction unmatched. The V gene's germline CDR1 is LGHNA and CDR2 YNFKEQ. DNA of the CDR3: TGTGCCAGCAGCCGTTCTGGAGTCGGGGGGACCCAAGAGACCCAGTACTTC. This translates into CASSRSGVGGTQETQYF.

The V call is TRBV5-6, the J call TRBJ2-2; D is ambiguous. Deletions cut 0 bases from V and 6 bases from J, with 12 bases between. The germline V gene has CDR1 SGHDT and CDR2 YYEEEE. This CDR3 is built from 15 residues. The CDR3 is CASSLAGFLSGELFF. The CDR3 nucleotides are TGTGCCAGCAGCTTGGCCGGGTTCTTATCCGGGGAGCTGTTTTTT.

The chain joins TRBV5-4 to TRBJ1-6, with D possibly being TRBD1 (6 bases). The CDR3 totals 14 residues. The ends were cut back, 0 bases at V and 11 bases at J, with 12 bases in the middle. Germline CDR1 is SGHNT and CDR2 is YYREEE (reference sequence). The DNA for the CDR3 is TGTGCCAGCAGCTTGGACAGGGCGGCAGCACCCCTCCACTTT. Amino acid sequence: CASSLDRAAAPLHF. The full variable domain, completed using reference TRBV5-4 and TRBJ1-6, is ETGVTQSPTHLIKTRGQQVTLRCSSQSGHNTVSWYQQALGQGPQFIFQYYREEENGRGNFPPRFSGLQFPNYSSELNVNALELDDSALYLCASSLDRAAAPLHFGNGTRLTVT.

This clone was found a few times. The chain couples TRBV29-1 to TRBJ1-1; perhaps TRBD1 as D (5 bases). Trimming took 4 bases from V and 3 from J, leaving 6 bases between them. The CDR3 spans 11 residues. Germline lookup yields CDR1 SQVTM and CDR2 ANQGSEA. This CDR3 is CSVGGDTEAFF. The CDR3 DNA follows: TGCAGCGTTGGGGGGGACACTGAAGCTTTCTTT.

The rearrangement links TRBV19 to TRBJ2-2; 11 bases fit TRBD1. The CDR3 has 18 amino acids. Germline V CDR1 and CDR2: LNHDA, SQIVND (reference sequence). V was clipped by 4 bases and J by 7 bases; unmatched bases: 14. Here the CDR3 DNA reads TGTGCCAGTAGTAGACGAACCGGGACAGGGGGGGATCACGGGGAGCTGTTTTTT. It is translated as CASSRRTGTGGDHGELFF.

Written as DNA, the CDR3 is TGTGCTAGTGACCCCATGGGGGGAGCGGGGGGGCAAGAGACCCAGTACTTC. Residues: CASDPMGGAGGQETQYF. The chain uses TRBV12-5 and TRBJ2-5; 10 bases map to TRBD2. The junction had 13 bases not matched to a gene; V was cut back by 7 bases and J by 2 bases. The germline gives CDR1 LGHNT, CDR2 FRNRAP. This CDR3 is 17 amino acids long. The complete variable domain, with remaining parts taken from reference TRBV12-5 and TRBJ2-5, reads DARVTQTPRHKVTEMGQEVTMRCQPILGHNTVFWYRQTMMQGLELLAYFRNRAPLDDSGMPKDRFSAEMPDATLATLKIQPSEPRDSAVYFCASDPMGGAGGQETQYFGPGTRLLVL.

V usage is TRBV29-1 and J usage is TRBJ1-2; D is unresolved. V lost 5 bases to trimming and J lost 2 bases, with 9 bases between them. This CDR3 region has 12 residues. Germline V gene lookup returns CDR1 SQVTM and CDR2 ANQGSEA. CDR3 DNA: TGCAGCGTTTTTACAGAGAACTATGGCTACACCTTC. It yields the protein CSVFTENYGYTF.

This chain joins TRBV3-1 (or the pseudogene TRBV3-2) and TRBJ2-1, with TRBD2 as a possible D gene (5 bases). This CDR3 is built from 16 residues. Trimming cost V 1 base and J 1 base, with 11 bases left between them. From germline, CDR1 is LGHDT and CDR2 YNNKEL (reference sequence). In DNA, the CDR3 is TGTGCCAGCAGCCAAGTGAGGGCCCTGTCCTACAATGAGCAGTTCTTC. This codes for CASSQVRALSYNEQFF.

This sequence joins TRBV5-1 and TRBJ2-3, with no clear D. Trimming pared 3 bases from V and 2 bases from J, leaving 13 bases between. Germline values: CDR1 SGHRS, CDR2 YFSETQ. The CDR3 consists of 15 residues. CDR3 in amino acids: CASSSSGSLTDTQYF. The CDR3 DNA sequence: TGCGCCAGCAGCTCTTCGGGTTCACTCACAGATACGCAGTATTTT.

CDR3 nucleotide sequence: TGTGCCAGTAGCCCATCTAGCGCTGAGCAGTTCTTC. It is translated as CASSPSSAEQFF. The chain carries TRBV9 and TRBJ2-1; TRBD2 might be the D (6 bases). Germline V lookup: CDR1 SGDLS, CDR2 YYNGEE. The CDR3 is 12 residues long. Deletions cut 8 bases from V and 9 bases from J, with 15 bases between. The full variable domain, with the rest looked up from reference TRBV9 and TRBJ2-1, is DSGVTQTPKHLITATGQRVTLRCSPRSGDLSVYWYQQSLDQGLQFLIQYYNGEERAKGNILERFSAQQFPDLHSELNLSSLELGDSALYFCASSPSSAEQFFGPGTRLTVL.

This chain links TRBV27 with TRBJ1-4; no clear D. The CDR3 extends over 13 amino acids. The germline V gene encodes CDR1 MNHEY and CDR2 SMNVEV (reference sequence). Trimming took 2 bases from V and 10 from J, leaving 11 bases between them. CDR3 sequence: CASSLNAGGKLFF. The CDR3 DNA follows: TGTGCCAGCAGTTTAAACGCGGGTGGAAAACTGTTTTTT.

This clone showed up just once. The chain is built from TRBV5-4 and TRBJ2-5; 11 bases fit TRBD2. The CDR3 contains 16 residues. Per germline, CDR1 SGHNT and CDR2 YYREEE (reference sequence). V was pared by 3 bases and J by 5 bases, with 9 bases of the junction left unmatched. CDR3 sequence (DNA): TGTGCCAGCAGCTGGGGTAGCGGGGGGGCGTATGAGACCCAGTACTTC. The encoded protein is CASSWGSGGAYETQYF.

The chain carries TRBV4-1 and TRBJ1-3; 7 bases fit TRBD1. The CDR3 runs 17 residues. The germline V gene encodes CDR1 MGHRA and CDR2 YSYEKL. Trimming took 6 bases from V and 3 from J; bases not matched to a gene: 14. The CDR3 reads CASSPWPRGGSGNTIYF. CDR3 coding DNA: TGCGCCAGCAGTCCTTGGCCCAGAGGGGGCAGTGGAAACACCATATATTTT.